The clone carrying this T cell receptor (beta chain) occurred many times. Antigen: not known. Germline values: CDR1 SGHTA, CDR2 FQGNSA. The CDR3 length is 14 residues. V gave up 1 base and J gave up 1 base, with 7 bases separating them. TCR beta libraries were made by quantitative 5'-RACE with molecular barcodes. In TCRdb, the 5' RACE reads were re-called with MiXCR into one record per CDR3 protein. The sample includes about 210,000 distinct CDR3 sequences, 6% to 8.5% of them seen just once. This entry belongs to a study of CD8 T cells in ankylosing spondylitis. General study results and limits: Existing reports had already noted some motif variants in reactive arthritis synovial fluid and blood. A TCR beta motif of several highly homologous variants seemed to mark ankylosing spondylitis blood. In ankylosing spondylitis patients, matched synovial fluid reportedly showed significant enrichment of disease-linked clones. Those disease-linked clones were CD8+; they were also relatively rare in peripheral blood.

The sample comprised blood, either unsorted or a sorted T cell fraction (not recorded which). This receptor was identified in a male donor with ankylosing spondylitis. The rearrangement links TRBV7-2 to TRBJ1-1; no clear D. For the CDR3, the DNA is TGTGCCAGCAGCTTAGTAACCCGGAACACTGAAGCTTTCTTT. Its translation is CASSLVTRNTEAFF.